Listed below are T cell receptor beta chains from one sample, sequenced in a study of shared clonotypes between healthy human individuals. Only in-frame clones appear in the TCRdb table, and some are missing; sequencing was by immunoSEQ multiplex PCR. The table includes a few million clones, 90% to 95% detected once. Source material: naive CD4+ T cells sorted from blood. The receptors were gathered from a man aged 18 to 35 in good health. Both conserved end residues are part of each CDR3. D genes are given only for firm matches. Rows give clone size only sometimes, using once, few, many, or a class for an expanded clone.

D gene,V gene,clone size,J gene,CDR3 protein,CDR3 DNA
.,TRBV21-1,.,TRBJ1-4,CASSRYKIRDKRSTFSNEKLFF,TGTGCCAGCAGCAGATACAAAATCCGGGACAAGAGATCGACCTTTTCTAATGAAAAACTGTTTTTT
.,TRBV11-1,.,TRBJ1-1,CASSSRDKSNTEAFF,TGTGCCAGCAGCTCCCGCGACAAGTCGAACACTGAAGCTTTCTTT
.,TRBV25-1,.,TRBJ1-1,CASSEGVTEAFF,TGTGCCAGCAGTGAAGGGGTCACTGAAGCTTTCTTT
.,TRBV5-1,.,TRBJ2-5,CASSKVGRQETQYF,TGCGCCAGCAGCAAGGTCGGGAGACAAGAGACCCAGTACTTC
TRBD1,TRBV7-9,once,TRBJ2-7,CASSPWDRPTYEQYF,TGTGCCAGCAGCCCATGGGACAGGCCGACCTACGAGCAGTACTTC
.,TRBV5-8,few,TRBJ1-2,CASSPQTAYGYTF,TGTGCCAGCAGCCCCCAGACGGCTTATGGCTACACCTTC
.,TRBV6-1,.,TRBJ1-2,CASIRGGYGGYTF,TGTGCCAGCATTCGAGGAGGATACGGGGGCTACACCTTC
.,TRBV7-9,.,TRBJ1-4,CASSLGSEKLFF,TGTGCCAGCAGCTTGGGATCGGAAAAACTGTTTTTT
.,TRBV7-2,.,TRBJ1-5,CASSSGRGYSNQPQHF,TGTGCCAGCAGCTCCGGACGCGGCTATAGCAATCAGCCCCAGCATTTT
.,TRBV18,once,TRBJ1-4,CASSAPLEKLFF,TGTGCCAGCTCGGCCCCTCTTGAAAAACTGTTTTTT
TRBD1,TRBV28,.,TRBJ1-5,CASSLGDRDNQPQHF,TGTGCCAGCAGTTTGGGGGACAGGGACAATCAGCCCCAGCATTTT
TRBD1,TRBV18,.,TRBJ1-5,CASSLRPGTGDQPQHF,TGTGCCAGCTCACTCAGACCCGGGACAGGGGATCAGCCCCAGCATTTT
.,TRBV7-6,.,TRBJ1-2,CASSLRGYGYTF,TGTGCCAGCAGCTTACGAGGCTATGGCTACACCTTC
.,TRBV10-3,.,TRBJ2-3,CAISDIKTDTQYF,TGTGCCATCAGTGACATCAAGACAGATACGCAGTATTTT
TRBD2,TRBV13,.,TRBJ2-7,CASTPPRTSGRSYEQYF,TGTGCCAGCACACCTCCGAGGACTAGCGGGAGGTCCTACGAGCAGTACTTC
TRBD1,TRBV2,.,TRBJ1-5,CASGVTGVSNQPQHF,TGTGCCAGCGGTGTGACAGGGGTTAGCAATCAGCCCCAGCATTTT
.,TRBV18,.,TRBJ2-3,CASSPLPGPSTDTQYF,TGTGCCAGCTCACCACTCCCGGGGCCTAGCACAGATACGCAGTATTTT
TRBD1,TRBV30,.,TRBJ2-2,CAWRLAGTGNTGELFF,TGTGCCTGGAGGTTAGCCGGGACAGGGAACACCGGGGAGCTGTTTTTT
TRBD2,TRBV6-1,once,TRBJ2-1,CASSAPGTSGYNEQFF,TGTGCCAGCAGTGCACCCGGGACTAGCGGTTACAATGAGCAGTTCTTC
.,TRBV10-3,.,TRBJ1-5,CAISEGGWGNQPQHF,TGTGCCATCAGTGAGGGGGGATGGGGCAATCAGCCCCAGCATTTT
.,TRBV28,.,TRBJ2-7,CASSSRLGANYEQYF,TGTGCCAGCAGTTCGCGCCTGGGGGCTAACTACGAGCAGTACTTC
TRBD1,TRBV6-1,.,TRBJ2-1,CASSRTGSYEQFF,TGTGCCAGCAGTAGGACAGGGTCGTATGAGCAGTTCTTC
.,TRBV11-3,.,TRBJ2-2,CASSLIGNTGELFF,TGTGCCAGCAGCTTAATCGGAAACACCGGGGAGCTGTTTTTT
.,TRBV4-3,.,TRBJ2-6,CASSQDVVSAIRIGSGANVLTF,TGCGCCAGCAGCCAAGATGTGGTATCGGCTATCCGCATCGGCTCTGGGGCCAACGTCCTGACTTTC
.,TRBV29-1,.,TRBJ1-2,CSVERGAGSSGGYTF,TGCAGCGTTGAGAGGGGTGCAGGGAGCTCCGGGGGCTACACCTTC
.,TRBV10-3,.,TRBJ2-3,CAISDASSDTQYF,TGTGCCATCAGTGACGCGAGCTCAGATACGCAGTATTTT
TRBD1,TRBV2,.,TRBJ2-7,CASSGGDRGSYEQYF,TGTGCCAGCAGTGGAGGGGACAGGGGGTCCTACGAGCAGTACTTC
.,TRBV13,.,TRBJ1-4,CASSEGTDEKLFF,TGTGCCAGCAGCGAGGGGACGGATGAAAAACTGTTTTTT
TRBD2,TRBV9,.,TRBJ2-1,CASSVGLAGTSYNEQFF,TGTGCCAGCAGCGTAGGGCTAGCGGGTACCTCCTACAATGAGCAGTTCTTC
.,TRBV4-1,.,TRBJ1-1,CASSQEVGGPNTEAFF,TGCGCCAGCAGCCAAGAGGTCGGGGGCCCTAACACTGAAGCTTTCTTT
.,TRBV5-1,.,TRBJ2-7,CASSYTVSTYEQYF,TGCGCCAGCAGCTATACAGTTTCTACCTACGAGCAGTACTTC
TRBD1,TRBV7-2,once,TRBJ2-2,CASSSWDRNTGELFF,TGTGCCAGCAGCTCATGGGACAGGAACACCGGGGAGCTGTTTTTT
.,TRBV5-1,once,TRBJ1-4,CASSSGAATNEKLFF,TGCGCCAGCAGCTCTGGGGCTGCGACTAATGAAAAACTGTTTTTT
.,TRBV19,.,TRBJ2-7,CASSTPGRGYEQYF,TGTGCCAGTAGTACTCCGGGACGAGGCTACGAGCAGTACTTC
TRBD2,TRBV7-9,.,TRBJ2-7,CASSIGTGTSGTPPYEQYF,TGTGCCAGCAGCATAGGAACCGGGACTAGCGGGACCCCGCCCTACGAGCAGTACTTC
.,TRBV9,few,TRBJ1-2,CASSEHGYGYTF,TGTGCCAGCAGCGAACATGGCTATGGCTACACCTTC
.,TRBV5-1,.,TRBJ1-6,CASGAGAGDSPLHF,TGCGCCAGTGGGGCAGGGGCGGGGGATTCACCCCTCCACTTT
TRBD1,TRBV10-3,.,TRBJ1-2,CAISLDRAFSYGYTF,TGTGCCATCAGTCTGGACAGGGCCTTTTCTTACGGCTACACCTTC
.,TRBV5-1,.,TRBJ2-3,CASSSTDTQYF,TGCGCCAGCAGTTCTACAGATACGCAGTATTTT
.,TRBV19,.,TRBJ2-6,CASIRGGANVLTF,TGTGCCAGTATCCGCGGGGGGGCCAACGTCCTGACTTTC
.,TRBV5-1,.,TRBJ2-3,CASSIGTSTDTQYF,TGCGCCAGCAGCATAGGGACTAGCACAGATACGCAGTATTTT